Presented here are 13 T cell receptor beta chains from one specimen sequenced in a study of T cells in Graves' hyperthyroidism and ophthalmopathy. Researchers took RNA transcripts and amplified the TCR beta CDR3 regions from them. When the TCR CDR3 underwent first-round RT-PCR, the HTBI primer set was used. TCRdb reanalysed the multiplex PCR reads using MiXCR and keeps one entry per CDR3 protein. Of hundreds of thousands of distinct CDR3 sequences in the sample, 46% are singletons; the top ten hold 8% to 8.5%. Sequences were obtained from peripheral blood or thyroid tissue (not recorded which). Receptors were obtained from a woman in her late teens or twenties with Graves' hyperthyroidism.

The chain uses TRBV20-1 and TRBJ1-6; perhaps TRBD1 as D (6 bases). The ends were cut back, 0 bases at V and 7 bases at J, with 13 bases in the middle. The CDR3 runs to 15 residues. Germline CDR1 DFQATT, CDR2 SNEGSKA (reference sequence). CDR3 in amino acids: CSARDADGGNSPLHF. CDR3 bases: TGCAGTGCTAGAGATGCGGACGGGGGCAATTCACCCCTCCACTTT.

V usage is TRBV20-1 and J usage is TRBJ2-7, with 10 bases fitting TRBD1. CDR3 length: 14 amino acids. Germline V gene data show CDR1 as DFQATT and CDR2 as SNEGSKA (reference sequence). J lost 2 bases, V lost 2 bases, and 3 bases had no gene match. In DNA form, the CDR3 reads TGCAGTGCTAGACCGGGACAGGGGCCCTACGAGCAGTACTTC. Residues: CSARPGQGPYEQYF.

CDR3 residues: CASRQSGSRQPQHF. DNA of the CDR3: TGTGCCAGCAGACAGTCAGGGTCCAGACAGCCCCAGCATTTT. The gene calls are TRBV12-3 or TRBV12-4 and TRBJ1-5; D is possibly TRBD1 (5 bases). Trimming took off 6 bases at V and 7 bases at J, with 16 bases between the two ends. The CDR3 has 14 residues.

The rearrangement links TRBV7-2 to TRBJ2-5; D is unclear. CDR1 SGHTA and CDR2 FQGNSA come from the germline V gene. The CDR3 is 15 residues long. Trimming stripped 4 bases from V and 1 base from J, with 13 bases between. CDR3 region: CASSSQLKPQETQYF. CDR3 in DNA: TGTGCCAGCAGCTCACAGCTAAAGCCCCAAGAGACCCAGTACTTC.

This clonotype was counted only a few times. The genes are TRBV19 and TRBJ2-7; 7 bases agree with TRBD2. V shed 5 bases and J 2 bases; nucleotides not matched to a gene: 9. This CDR3 has 15 residues. Germline lookup yields CDR1 LNHDA and CDR2 SQIVND (reference sequence). The CDR3 DNA follows: TGTGCCAGTAGTTTTTCTAGCGGTAGCACCTACGAGCAGTACTTC. Amino acids: CASSFSSGSTYEQYF.

V gene TRBV10-3 combines with J gene TRBJ1-2; D is undetermined. Germline V gene data show CDR1 as ENHRY and CDR2 as SYGVKD. Trimming stripped 5 bases from V and 8 bases from J, with 21 bases between. The CDR3 extends over 15 amino acids. CDR3 amino acids: CAISFDRLDPLGYTF. In DNA, the CDR3 is TGTGCCATCAGTTTCGACCGGCTGGACCCATTGGGCTACACCTTC.

This clonotype was found a few times. The chain employs TRBV29-1 and TRBJ2-3; 13 nucleotides agree with TRBD2. With 6 bases clipped from V and 4 bases from J, the junction kept 7 bases outside the gene matches. Germline V gene sequence: CDR1 SQVTM, CDR2 ANQGSEA. The CDR3 spans 15 residues. CDR3 coding DNA: TGCAGCGTGATCCGACTAGCGGGAGGCCCAGATACGCAGTATTTT. This sequence encodes CSVIRLAGGPDTQYF.

CDR3 sequence: CASSRPRAEAFF. CDR3 DNA: TGTGCCAGCAGCCGACCGAGGGCTGAAGCTTTCTTT. V usage is TRBV7-9 and J usage is TRBJ1-1; D remains unclear. From germline, CDR1 is SEHNR and CDR2 FQNEAQ (reference sequence). CDR3 size: 12 residues. With 5 bases removed from V and 6 bases from J, the gap between germline ends came to 10 bases.

In its sample, this clonotype was seen many times. V is TRBV2 and J is TRBJ1-2; D unresolved. This CDR3 is built from 14 residues. The germline V gene encodes CDR1 SNHLY and CDR2 FYNNEI. Trimming pared 4 bases from V and 0 bases from J, leaving 9 bases between. The CDR3 sequence is CASSVSGPNYGYTF. The CDR3 DNA sequence: TGTGCCAGCAGTGTTAGCGGTCCTAACTATGGCTACACCTTC.

This sequence joins TRBV20-1 and TRBJ1-1; D might be TRBD1 (5 bases). The V gene lost 3 bases and the J gene lost 4 bases, with 12 bases spanning the gap. Per germline, CDR1 DFQATT and CDR2 SNEGSKA (reference sequence). The CDR3 extends over 13 amino acids. DNA for the CDR3: TGCAGTGCTAGCTGGGACCGCGGCACTGAAGCTTTCTTT. Its translation: CSASWDRGTEAFF.

The chain is built from TRBV7-2 and TRBJ2-1; the D gene is possibly TRBD2 (6 bases). Between the trimmed V and J ends, which lost 4 bases and 6 bases, there was a span of 16 bases. The germline V gene encodes CDR1 SGHTA and CDR2 FQGNSA. The CDR3 has 15 amino acids. In DNA form, the CDR3 reads TGTGCCAGCAGCTCAACGCGCGGGGCATTCAATGAGCAGTTCTTC. It translates to CASSSTRGAFNEQFF.

A word on this clonotype: At one end the junction does not follow the germline gene, possibly because of a read error. The chain links TRBV5-1 to TRBJ1-1; tentative D call: TRBD1 (6 bases). Germline V CDR1 and CDR2: SGHRS, YFSETQ. The length of the CDR3 is 15 residues. The CDR3 sequence: CASSLAGDEGTEAFF. The CDR3, as DNA: TGTGCCAGCAGCTTGGCAGGGGATGAAGGAACTGAAGCTTTCTTT.

This clonotype was found a few times. This chain connects TRBV2 to TRBJ1-5; the D gene is possibly TRBD1 (5 bases). The V end was cut by 4 bases, the J end by 1 base, with 8 bases between. Germline lookup yields CDR1 SNHLY and CDR2 FYNNEI. The CDR3 has 14 amino acids. The DNA for the CDR3 is TGTGCCAGCAGTGGGACACTGAGCAATCAGCCCCAGCATTTT. It is translated as CASSGTLSNQPQHF.